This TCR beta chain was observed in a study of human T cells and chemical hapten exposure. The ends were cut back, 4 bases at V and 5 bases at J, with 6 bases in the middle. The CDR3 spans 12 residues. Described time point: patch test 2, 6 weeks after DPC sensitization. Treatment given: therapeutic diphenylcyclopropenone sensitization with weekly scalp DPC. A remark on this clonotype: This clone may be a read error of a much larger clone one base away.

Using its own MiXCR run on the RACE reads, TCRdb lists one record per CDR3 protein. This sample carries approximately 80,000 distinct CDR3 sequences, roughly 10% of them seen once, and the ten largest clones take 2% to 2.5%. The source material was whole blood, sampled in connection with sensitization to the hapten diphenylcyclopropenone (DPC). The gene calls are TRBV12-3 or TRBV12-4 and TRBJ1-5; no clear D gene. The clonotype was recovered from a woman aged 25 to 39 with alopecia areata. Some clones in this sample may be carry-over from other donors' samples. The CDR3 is CASSSKDQPQHF. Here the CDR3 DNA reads TGTGCCAGCAGTTCGAAAGATCAGCCCCAGCATTTT.